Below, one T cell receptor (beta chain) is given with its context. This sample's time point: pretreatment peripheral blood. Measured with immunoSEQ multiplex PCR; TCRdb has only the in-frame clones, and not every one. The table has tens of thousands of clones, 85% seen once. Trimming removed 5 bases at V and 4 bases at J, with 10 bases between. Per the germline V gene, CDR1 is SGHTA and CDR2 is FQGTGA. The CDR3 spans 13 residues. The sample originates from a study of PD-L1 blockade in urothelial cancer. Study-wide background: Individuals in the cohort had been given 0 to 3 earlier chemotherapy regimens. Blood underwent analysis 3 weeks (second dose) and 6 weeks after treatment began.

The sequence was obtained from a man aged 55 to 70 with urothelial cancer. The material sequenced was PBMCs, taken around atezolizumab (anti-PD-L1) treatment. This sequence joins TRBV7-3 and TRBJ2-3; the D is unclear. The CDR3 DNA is TGTGCCAGCAGCCCCGCCCGCGCAGATACGCAGTATTTT. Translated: CASSPARADTQYF.